This TCR beta chain was identified during a study of T cells in narcolepsy. Study-wide results and caveats: Same-patient CSF and blood CD4+ T cell clonotypes included HCRT-specific and TRIB2-specific autoreactive ones.

Measured with immunoSEQ multiplex PCR; TCRdb has only the in-frame clones, and not every one. Of over 30,000 clones in the sample, around 87% are singletons; the top ten hold around 0.9%. Note on this clone: Its antigen remains unidentified.

The CDR3 length is 16 residues. Germline values: CDR1 MNHNS, CDR2 SASEGT. V gave up 4 bases and J gave up 2 bases, with 16 bases separating them. The V and J genes are TRBV6-1 and TRBJ2-3; D is undetermined. Source material: CD45RA- memory CD4+ T cells from PBMCs. The clonotype originates from a human donor with narcolepsy. The CDR3 DNA reads as TGTGCCAGCAGTGCTGAGACTTCTGGGCCCACAGATACGCAGTATTTT. The encoded protein is CASSAETSGPTDTQYF.